Shown below are 8 T cell receptor beta chains from a single sample sequenced in a study of PD-1 blockade in classical Hodgkin lymphoma. Sequencing was performed with immunoSEQ multiplex PCR; in TCRdb, only in-frame clones are kept and a portion is missing. This table has roughly 20,000 clones, more than 80% appearing once. No patient escaped relapse after autologous stem cell transplantation, and brentuximab vedotin exposure varied. Sequenced here: peripheral blood mononuclear cells (PBMCs), sampled before the second cycle of nivolumab. The receptors stem from a human donor with classical Hodgkin lymphoma.

The chain recombines TRBV29-1 with TRBJ2-7, with 9 bases matching TRBD1. The V segment lost 1 base and the J segment 4 bases; nucleotides outside the gene matches: 5. This CDR3 comprises 14 residues. From germline, CDR1 is SQVTM and CDR2 ANQGSEA. The CDR3 loop reads CSVEVGQGRYEQYF. The CDR3 nucleotides are TGCAGCGTTGAAGTTGGACAGGGGAGGTACGAGCAGTACTTC.

The gene calls are TRBV5-1 and TRBJ1-1, with TRBD1 matching 10 bases. J gave up 4 bases and V 3 bases, and 6 bases lay outside the gene matches. Germline CDR1 is SGHRS and CDR2 is YFSETQ. This CDR3 is 15 amino acids long. The CDR3 is CASSSSGTGVTEAFF. Here the CDR3 DNA reads TGCGCCAGCAGCTCGTCCGGGACAGGGGTCACTGAAGCTTTCTTT.

There are a few counts of this clone. The CDR3 region is CASSLQGQGSGSPLHF. Written as DNA, the CDR3 is TGCGCCAGCAGCCTCCAGGGACAGGGGTCCGGTTCACCCCTCCACTTT. This sequence joins TRBV5-1 and TRBJ1-6, with 10 bases that match TRBD1. The CDR3 contains 16 residues. Germline V gives CDR1 SGHRS, CDR2 YFSETQ. The trim removed 4 bases at V and 9 bases at J, leaving 10 bases unmatched.

The chain joins TRBV5-1 to TRBJ1-1, with TRBD1 matching over 7 bases. The germline V gene has CDR1 SGHRS and CDR2 YFSETQ. Trimming took 3 bases from V and 7 from J; bases not matched to a gene: 3. The CDR3 runs to 12 residues. For the CDR3, the DNA is TGCGCCAGCAGCTGGCAGGGGGGTGAAGCTTTCTTT. Its translation is CASSWQGGEAFF.

The V and J genes are TRBV7-9 and TRBJ1-2; weak D call: TRBD1 (5 bases). Germline lookup yields CDR1 SEHNR and CDR2 FQNEAQ (reference sequence). Trimming stripped 5 bases from V and 4 bases from J, with 11 bases between. The CDR3 covers 13 residues. CDR3 DNA sequence: TGTGCCAGCAGCGCAGACAGTACCTATGGCTACACCTTC. Its translation is CASSADSTYGYTF.

The chain carries TRBV6-1 and TRBJ1-1; 9 bases agree with TRBD1. CDR1 is MNHNS, CDR2 SASEGT, per germline. Germline trimming cut 5 bases from V and 5 bases from J; bases unmatched to any gene: 6. This CDR3 is 14 amino acids long. CDR3: CASSRQGDITEAFF. CDR3 coding DNA: TGTGCCAGCAGTCGACAGGGGGATATTACTGAAGCTTTCTTT.

The sample holds one count of this clone. V usage is TRBV2 and J usage is TRBJ2-3; maybe TRBD1 (6 bases). The ends were cut back, 4 bases at V and 5 bases at J, with 13 bases in the middle. Per germline, CDR1 SNHLY and CDR2 FYNNEI. The CDR3 extends over 14 amino acids. Here the CDR3 reads CASSAEGGGDTQYF. CDR3 coding DNA: TGTGCCAGCAGTGCCGAAGGGGGTGGAGATACGCAGTATTTT.

By share of the sample, this clone is medium-sized. The sample has other DNA sequences that encode this CDR3 too. V and J are TRBV5-1 and TRBJ1-6, with a tentative D call TRBD1 (5 bases). Trimming left V 0 bases short and J 6 bases short, with 7 bases between. CDR3 size: 14 residues. Germline-derived CDR1 and CDR2 are SGHRS and YFSETQ. The CDR3 spells CASSLETANSPLHF. The CDR3 region has the DNA TGCGCCAGCAGCTTGGAGACAGCTAATTCACCCCTCCACTTT. The variable domain in full, completed from reference TRBV5-1 and TRBJ1-6, reads KAGVTQTPRYLIKTRGQQVTLSCSPISGHRSVSWYQQTPGQGLQFLFEYFSETQRNKGNFPGRFSGRQFSNSRSEMNVSTLELGDSALYLCASSLETANSPLHFGNGTRLTVT.